Listed below are T cell receptor beta chains from one sample, sequenced in a study of T-cell memory formation after mild COVID-19. One entry per CDR3 protein results from TCRdb running MiXCR on the 5' RACE reads. The sample consists of approximately 250,000 distinct CDR3 sequences, 16% of them appearing once. Specimen: PBMCs or a T cell subset sorted from them (not recorded which). These TCRs come from a man aged 18 to 29 who had mild COVID-19 (a few samples of this study predate the infection). Cell type and time point are not known. Each CDR3 is given with its conserved first and last residue. The D gene is left open where the match is weak. Only part of the rows carry a size: once, few, many, or a class if the clone is expanded.

clone size: .; J gene: TRBJ2-4; D gene: .; V gene: TRBV5-1; CDR3 length: 13; CDR3 DNA: TGCGCCAGCAGCTTCTCGGGCGACACGGTTCAGTACTTC; CDR3 protein: CASSFSGDTVQYF
clone size: once; J gene: TRBJ2-5; D gene: .; V gene: TRBV5-1; CDR3 length: 13; CDR3 DNA: TGCGCCAGCTCCCCCGGGGTGGAAGAGACCCAGTACTTC; CDR3 protein: CASSPGVEETQYF
clone size: .; J gene: TRBJ1-1; D gene: .; V gene: TRBV12-3/TRBV12-4; CDR3 length: 12; CDR3 DNA: TGTGCCAGCAGTTGGAGGGGAGCTGAAGCTTTCTTT; CDR3 protein: CASSWRGAEAFF
clone size: few; J gene: TRBJ1-5; D gene: .; V gene: TRBV5-1; CDR3 length: 13; CDR3 DNA: TGCGCCAGCAGCTTGGAGGGCCATCAGCCCCAGCATTTT; CDR3 protein: CASSLEGHQPQHF
clone size: .; J gene: TRBJ2-7; D gene: TRBD1; V gene: TRBV20-1; CDR3 length: 14; CDR3 DNA: TGCAGTGCTAGAGGGGACAGTACCCCCCACGAGCAGTACTTC; CDR3 protein: CSARGDSTPHEQYF
clone size: few; J gene: TRBJ1-5; D gene: .; V gene: TRBV20-1; CDR3 length: 14; CDR3 DNA: TGCAGTGCTAGACGAGGGCAGCACAATCAGCCCCAGCATTTT; CDR3 protein: CSARRGQHNQPQHF
clone size: .; J gene: TRBJ1-5; D gene: .; V gene: TRBV4-1; CDR3 length: 17; CDR3 DNA: TGCGCCAGCAGCCAAGTCCTGGGGGGGGGACGCAATCAGCCCCAGCATTTT; CDR3 protein: CASSQVLGGGRNQPQHF
clone size: .; J gene: TRBJ2-1; D gene: .; V gene: TRBV25-1; CDR3 length: 15; CDR3 DNA: TGTGCCAGCAGTGCCGCACCAGGGGATCGGAATGAGCAGTTCTTC; CDR3 protein: CASSAAPGDRNEQFF
clone size: few; J gene: TRBJ1-1; D gene: .; V gene: TRBV10-2; CDR3 length: 14; CDR3 DNA: TGCGCCACCGGGTATGGAGGTTCGAACACTGAAGCTTTCTTT; CDR3 protein: CATGYGGSNTEAFF
clone size: few; J gene: TRBJ2-1; D gene: .; V gene: TRBV6-1; CDR3 length: 11; CDR3 DNA: TGTGCCAGCGGGTTGAACAATGAGCAGTTCTTC; CDR3 protein: CASGLNNEQFF
clone size: few; J gene: TRBJ1-1; D gene: .; V gene: TRBV9; CDR3 length: 15; CDR3 DNA: TGTGCCAGCAGCTTCTCCGGGACACGGAACACTGAAGCTTTCTTT; CDR3 protein: CASSFSGTRNTEAFF
clone size: .; J gene: TRBJ1-3; D gene: TRBD1; V gene: TRBV20-1; CDR3 length: 16; CDR3 DNA: TGCAGTGCTAGAGACCGGACAGGGACTTCTGGAAACACCATATATTTT; CDR3 protein: CSARDRTGTSGNTIYF
clone size: few; J gene: TRBJ2-2; D gene: TRBD1; V gene: TRBV27; CDR3 length: 16; CDR3 DNA: TGTGCCAGCAGTCCCAGACAGGGGGCCCCTCCCGGGGAGCTGTTTTTT; CDR3 protein: CASSPRQGAPPGELFF
clone size: .; J gene: TRBJ1-6; D gene: .; V gene: TRBV7-9; CDR3 length: 17; CDR3 DNA: TGTGCCAGCAGCCCTGCGACAGGCCGCCGTGGATCCTCACCCCTCCACTTT; CDR3 protein: CASSPATGRRGSSPLHF
clone size: many; J gene: TRBJ2-4; D gene: .; V gene: TRBV2; CDR3 length: 14; CDR3 DNA: TGTGCCAGCAGGGACACCTTCGCCAAAAACATTCAGTACTTC; CDR3 protein: CASRDTFAKNIQYF
clone size: few; J gene: TRBJ2-3; D gene: TRBD2; V gene: TRBV6-2/TRBV6-3; CDR3 length: 17; CDR3 DNA: TGTGCCAGCATCCCCCTCCCGGCGGGGGGGCAAGAAGATACGCAGTATTTT; CDR3 protein: CASIPLPAGGQEDTQYF
clone size: .; J gene: TRBJ2-2; D gene: TRBD1; V gene: TRBV7-2; CDR3 length: 18; CDR3 DNA: TGTGCCAGCAGTCTTGGGACCAGAAGACAGGGGGTTTCCGGGGAGCTGTTTTTT; CDR3 protein: CASSLGTRRQGVSGELFF
clone size: few; J gene: TRBJ2-2; D gene: .; V gene: TRBV24-1; CDR3 length: 19; CDR3 DNA: TGTGCCACCAGTGATCCAAAGATGGGGGCCTCACGCCGCACCGGGGAGCTGTTTTTT; CDR3 protein: CATSDPKMGASRRTGELFF
clone size: few; J gene: TRBJ1-6; D gene: .; V gene: TRBV7-2; CDR3 length: 16; CDR3 DNA: TGTGCCAGCAGCTTACAGGTCGCAGGGTCGAATTCACCCCTCCACTTT; CDR3 protein: CASSLQVAGSNSPLHF
clone size: few; J gene: TRBJ2-1; D gene: .; V gene: TRBV7-6; CDR3 length: 13; CDR3 DNA: TGTGCCAGCAGCTTTCACGAGAGGAATGAGCAGTTCTTC; CDR3 protein: CASSFHERNEQFF
clone size: many; J gene: TRBJ1-2; D gene: .; V gene: TRBV7-2; CDR3 length: 14; CDR3 DNA: TGTGCCAGCAGCTTAGCGCTTCGGAACTATGGCTACACCTTC; CDR3 protein: CASSLALRNYGYTF
clone size: many; J gene: TRBJ2-5; D gene: .; V gene: TRBV10-2; CDR3 length: 13; CDR3 DNA: TGCGCCAGCAGTTTGCAGGGCTTCGAGACCCAGTACTTC; CDR3 protein: CASSLQGFETQYF
clone size: few; J gene: TRBJ1-1; D gene: TRBD1; V gene: TRBV5-1; CDR3 length: 18; CDR3 DNA: TGCGCCAGCAGCTCAATAACAACCCGCGGACAGGGGGCTCCTGAAGCTTTCTTT; CDR3 protein: CASSSITTRGQGAPEAFF
clone size: few; J gene: TRBJ2-7; D gene: .; V gene: TRBV25-1; CDR3 length: 14; CDR3 DNA: TGTGCCAGCTCAGGGTGGGGCAGCGAGTACGAGCAGTACTTC; CDR3 protein: CASSGWGSEYEQYF
clone size: few; J gene: TRBJ2-1; D gene: TRBD2; V gene: TRBV19; CDR3 length: 16; CDR3 DNA: TGTGCCAGTAGTATCCTAGCGGGGGTCATTTACAATGAGCAGTTCTTC; CDR3 protein: CASSILAGVIYNEQFF
clone size: .; J gene: TRBJ1-4; D gene: .; V gene: TRBV7-8; CDR3 length: 13; CDR3 DNA: TGTGCCAGCAGCCCTAGGGGGGGTGGAAAACTGTTTTTT; CDR3 protein: CASSPRGGGKLFF
clone size: few; J gene: TRBJ1-3; D gene: .; V gene: TRBV10-3; CDR3 length: 13; CDR3 DNA: TGTGCCATCAGTGCGGACAGCGAAAACACCATATATTTT; CDR3 protein: CAISADSENTIYF